One T cell receptor (beta chain) is described in this entry. The count of this clone is one. Its target antigen remains unknown. Base qualities are not provided; no much larger clone lies one nucleotide away. At the junction V is shortened by 4 bases and J by 3 bases, with 15 bases in between. From the germline V gene (reference sequence), CDR1 is MNHEY and CDR2 is SMNVEV. The CDR3 holds 15 amino acids from the cysteine to the phenylalanine. The retained sequence is limited to the CDR3, 45 bases, with the frame set at the first base. The entry originates in a study (dated by TCRdb to 2021 to 2024). Results and caveats for the whole study, not just this receptor: According to the authors, more investigation is needed, including longitudinal sampling and evaluation of a control group.

Survey-level sequencing on the immunoSEQ platform was used to profile TCR beta chain repertoires. In the source study's methods: CDR3 amino acid length spectratypes and V-J pairing frequencies were compared, and repertoire diversity was measured with the inverse Simpson index. Clonotypes specific to SARS-CoV-2, CMV, influenza A and EBV were annotated by matching TCR beta CDR3 sequences against VDJdb. TCRdb limited this immuneACCESS table to in-frame rearrangements with V and J called. A share of clones is missing; checked studies link under half to unresolved V genes, and the rest is unexplained. V and J calls and clone size follow that table, whereas D and trimming were derived from the DNA. The table for this sample lists around 49,000 clones; 90% to 95% of them were counted only once. Of the sample, 9.5% to 12% is held by the ten largest clones. PBMCs were separated from peripheral blood, and TCR beta sequencing was performed on genomic DNA obtained from unsorted PBMCs.

This sequence uses TRBV27 and TRBJ1-1; the D gene is perhaps TRBD1, on 6 matching bases. Material for sequencing was PBMCs. The TCR was taken from a man in his forties with rheumatoid arthritis. The CDR3 has the sequence CASSSTPRGYTEAFF. DNA sequence: TGTGCCAGCAGTTCTACCCCCAGGGGTTACACTGAAGCTTTCTTT.